These 26 T cell receptor beta chains share one sample of origin, sequenced in a study of OX40 agonist ivuxolimab in advanced cancers. Only in-frame clones appear in the TCRdb table, and some are missing; sequencing was by immunoSEQ multiplex PCR. The profile shows tens of thousands of clones, over 70% of them singletons. Sample: CD4+ or CD8+ T cells sorted from blood, taken in a trial of the OX40 agonist ivuxolimab. Receptors originate from an adult with an advanced solid tumor such as melanoma, head and neck, liver or kidney cancer.

V usage is TRBV27 and J usage is TRBJ2-3, with no clear D. The germline V and J ends were trimmed by 1 base and 1 base, with 12 bases remaining between them. Germline V gene sequence: CDR1 MNHEY, CDR2 SMNVEV (reference sequence). The CDR3 contains 16 residues. The CDR3 bases are TGTGCCAGCAGTTTATTCCGGGTCCTTCGCACAGATACGCAGTATTTT. It yields the protein CASSLFRVLRTDTQYF.

This sequence joins TRBV27 and TRBJ2-3; the D is unclear. The CDR3 covers 15 residues. Per the germline V gene, CDR1 is MNHEY and CDR2 is SMNVEV (reference sequence). V lost 1 base, J lost 6 bases, and 14 bases lay in between. This CDR3 reads CASSLYPPAQDTQYF. The CDR3 DNA sequence: TGTGCCAGCAGTTTATATCCGCCGGCTCAGGATACGCAGTATTTT.

The chain combines TRBV27 with TRBJ1-2, with D unresolved. The V and J ends lost 4 bases and 1 base respectively, with 10 bases between them. The CDR3 has 14 residues. Germline V gene lookup returns CDR1 MNHEY and CDR2 SMNVEV (reference sequence). The CDR3 reads CASSYGRVNYGYTF. The CDR3 bases are TGTGCCAGCAGTTACGGACGGGTTAACTATGGCTACACCTTC.

V gene TRBV2 combines with J gene TRBJ1-4; D is unclear. The V gene's germline CDR1 is SNHLY and CDR2 FYNNEI. The CDR3 sequence is 14 residues long. The V gene lost 5 bases and the J gene lost 8 bases, with 15 bases spanning the gap. The CDR3 region is CASSLTSAREKLFF. CDR3 coding DNA: TGTGCCAGCAGTTTGACCTCCGCCCGCGAAAAACTGTTTTTT. Based on the CDR3 plus reference TRBV2 and TRBJ1-4, the full variable domain is EPEVTQTPSHQVTQMGQEVILRCVPISNHLYFYWYRQILGQKVEFLVSFYNNEISEKSEIFDDQFSVERPDGSNFTLKIRSTKLEDSAMYFCASSLTSAREKLFFGSGTQLSVL.

The chain carries TRBV2 and TRBJ2-3; the D is unclear. The CDR3 covers 13 residues. The germline V gene has CDR1 SNHLY and CDR2 FYNNEI. V lost 4 bases, J lost 2 bases, and 7 bases lay in between. This chain's CDR3 is CASSGGYTDTQYF. CDR3 nucleotides: TGTGCCAGCAGTGGTGGGTACACAGATACGCAGTATTTT.

The chain carries TRBV9 and TRBJ2-2, with 7 bases fitting TRBD1. This CDR3 has 15 residues. With 0 bases clipped from V and 1 base from J, the junction kept 0 bases outside the gene matches. Per germline, CDR1 SGDLS and CDR2 YYNGEE. The CDR3 is CASSVGTGNTGELFF. The DNA for the CDR3 is TGTGCCAGCAGCGTAGGGACAGGGAACACCGGGGAGCTGTTTTTT.

V is TRBV7-8 and J is TRBJ2-7, with 7 bases aligning to TRBD1. The J call may be incorrect, as the DNA end agrees better with TRBJ2-5. The CDR3 covers 17 residues. CDR1 SGHVS and CDR2 FQNEAQ come from the germline V gene. As DNA, the CDR3 is TGTGCCAGCAGCTTAGTTAAAGGGACAGAAATTCAAGAGACCCAGTACTTC. It is translated as CASSLVKGTEIQETQYF.

V usage is TRBV19 and J usage is TRBJ2-5; D tentatively fits TRBD1 or TRBD2 (6 bases each). The CDR3 totals 15 residues. Germline CDR1 reads LNHDA; CDR2 reads SQIVND (reference sequence). The V end was cut by 6 bases, the J end by 4 bases, with 18 bases between. The CDR3 DNA follows: TGTGCCAGTAGCACCACGGGGGCCGATGGAGAGACCCAGTACTTC. Amino acid sequence: CASSTTGADGETQYF.

The chain recombines TRBV6-5 with TRBJ1-1, with no clear D. V lost 2 bases to trimming and J lost 1 base, with 14 bases between them. The CDR3 has 16 residues. Germline V CDR1 and CDR2: MNHEY, SVGAGI. CDR3: CASSYTPGRTNTEAFF. The CDR3 DNA reads TGTGCCAGCAGTTACACGCCCGGACGTACGAACACTGAAGCTTTCTTT.

V usage is TRBV11-3 and J usage is TRBJ2-7, with TRBD1 as a possible D gene (5 bases). V was trimmed by 1 base and J by 2 bases, leaving 15 bases between them. Germline V gives CDR1 SGHNT, CDR2 YENEEA. CDR3 size: 16 residues. CDR3 in DNA: TGTGCCAGCAGCTTAGGCAGGGAATATGGCGCCTACGAGCAGTACTTC. The encoded protein is CASSLGREYGAYEQYF. Looking up the rest from reference TRBV11-3 and TRBJ2-7 gives the full variable domain: EAGVVQSPRYKIIEKKQPVAFWCNPISGHNTLYWYLQNLGQGPELLIRYENEEAVDDSQLPKDRFSAERLKGVDSTLKIQPAELGDSAVYLCASSLGREYGAYEQYFGPGTRLTVT.

The CDR3 region has the DNA TGTGCCAGCAGCTTAGGCAGGGGCGGAGAGACCCAGTACTTC. Its protein product is CASSLGRGGETQYF. This sequence joins TRBV7-9 and TRBJ2-5; possibly TRBD1 for D (6 bases). The CDR3 length is 14 residues. V was shortened by 1 base and J by 4 bases, with 10 bases between the two germline ends. Germline lookup yields CDR1 SEHNR and CDR2 FQNEAQ (reference sequence).

The J gene is TRBJ1-2, the V gene TRBV9; 8 nucleotides line up with TRBD1. Trimming removed 3 bases from V and 4 bases from J; junction bases left unmatched: 11. The germline V gene encodes CDR1 SGDLS and CDR2 YYNGEE. The CDR3 covers 16 residues. The CDR3 sequence is CASSGQGSSLGYGYTF. The CDR3 region has the DNA TGTGCCAGCAGCGGACAGGGGAGCTCATTGGGCTATGGCTACACCTTC. The full variable domain, completed using reference TRBV9 and TRBJ1-2, is DSGVTQTPKHLITATGQRVTLRCSPRSGDLSVYWYQQSLDQGLQFLIQYYNGEERAKGNILERFSAQQFPDLHSELNLSSLELGDSALYFCASSGQGSSLGYGYTFGSGTRLTVV.

This chain links TRBV30 with TRBJ1-1; no clear D. CDR3 size: 13 residues. From germline, CDR1 is GTSNPN and CDR2 SVGIG (reference sequence). The germline V and J ends were trimmed by 1 base and 8 bases, with 14 bases remaining between them. The CDR3 loop reads CAWSEGLKREAFF. The DNA for the CDR3 is TGTGCCTGGAGTGAAGGGTTGAAGAGGGAAGCTTTCTTT.

This chain joins TRBV7-6 and TRBJ2-1; possible D gene TRBD1, 6 bases. This CDR3 contains 15 residues. V lost 3 bases to trimming and J lost 1 base, with 10 bases between them. Germline CDR1 SGHVS, CDR2 FNYEAQ. Here the CDR3 DNA reads TGTGCCAGCAGCTTGGGGGCAGGTTCCTACAATGAGCAGTTCTTC. Translated, it gives CASSLGAGSYNEQFF.

The chain is built from TRBV7-6 and TRBJ2-1, with 15 nucleotides matching TRBD2. The germline V gene encodes CDR1 SGHVS and CDR2 FNYEAQ. J lost 5 bases, V lost 6 bases, and 11 bases had no gene match. The CDR3 is made up of 18 amino acids. CDR3 coding DNA: TGTGCCAGCAGTCCTGGACTAGCGGGAGGGCAGGGCCACAATGAGCAGTTCTTC. Translating gives CASSPGLAGGQGHNEQFF. Full variable domain (outside the CDR3, taken from reference TRBV7-6 and TRBJ2-1): GAGVSQSPRYKVTKRGQDVALRCDPISGHVSLYWYRQALGQGPEFLTYFNYEAQQDKSGLPNDRFSAERPEGSISTLTIQRTEQRDSAMYRCASSPGLAGGQGHNEQFFGPGTRLTVL.

Worth noting for this clone: A far larger clone is a single base away, which makes a read error likely. The chain is built from TRBV5-6 and TRBJ2-2; 7 bases line up with TRBD2. Germline CDR1 SGHDT, CDR2 YYEEEE. The V and J ends lost 0 bases and 0 bases, in that order; junction bases with no gene match: 2. There are 16 residues in the CDR3. The CDR3 sequence: CASSLGLAANTGELFF. The CDR3 DNA is TGTGCCAGCAGCTTGGGACTAGCAGCGAACACCGGGGAGCTGTTTTTT.

The rearrangement links TRBV7-6 to TRBJ2-3, with 8 bases aligning to TRBD1. Per germline, CDR1 SGHVS and CDR2 FNYEAQ. V gave up 4 bases and J gave up 2 bases; unmatched junction bases: 5. The CDR3 has 15 amino acids. DNA of the CDR3: TGTGCCAGCAGCTCGACAGGGGCGATCACAGATACGCAGTATTTT. This encodes CASSSTGAITDTQYF.

The genes are TRBV18 and TRBJ2-5, with a weak D call TRBD1 (5 bases). The germline V gene has CDR1 KGHSH and CDR2 LQKENI. Trimming stripped 5 bases from V and 1 base from J, with 14 bases between. CDR3 size: 15 residues. The CDR3 loop is CASSAPIRGQETQYF. CDR3 nucleotides: TGTGCCAGCTCAGCTCCCATAAGGGGCCAAGAGACCCAGTACTTC.

This clone has more than one count but fewer than ten. The genes are TRBV15 and TRBJ2-1; D might be TRBD2 (6 bases). Germline assignment: CDR1 LNHNV and CDR2 YYDKDF (reference sequence). The CDR3 sequence is 16 residues long. Trimming took off 1 base at V and 8 bases at J, with 18 bases between the two ends. This CDR3 reads CATSRAGEVSRYEQFF. As DNA, the CDR3 is TGTGCCACCAGCAGAGCGGGAGAGGTGTCTAGGTATGAGCAGTTCTTC. The full variable domain, its missing parts supplied by reference TRBV15 and TRBJ2-1, is DAMVIQNPRYQVTQFGKPVTLSCSQTLNHNVMYWYQQKSSQAPKLLFHYYDKDFNNEADTPDNFQSRRPNTSFCFLDIRSPGLGDTAMYLCATSRAGEVSRYEQFFGPGTRLTVL.

This clone was detected a few times. The CDR3 spells CASSESRAFGPEAFF. The CDR3, as DNA: TGCGCCAGCAGTGAGTCACGGGCATTCGGGCCTGAAGCTTTCTTT. The gene calls are TRBV10-1 and TRBJ1-1; D uncertain. Germline V gene lookup returns CDR1 WNHNN and CDR2 SYGVQD (reference sequence). This CDR3 contains 15 residues. Trimming cost V 0 bases and J 6 bases, with 14 bases left between them.

This chain connects TRBV5-6 to TRBJ2-6, with unresolved D. Trimming cost V 0 bases and J 0 bases, with 4 bases left between them. CDR3 length: 15 amino acids. Germline V gene lookup returns CDR1 SGHDT and CDR2 YYEEEE. CDR3 in amino acids: CASSLVNSGANVLTF. The CDR3 coding sequence is TGTGCCAGCAGCTTGGTGAACTCTGGGGCCAACGTCCTGACTTTC.

The rearrangement links TRBV7-9 to TRBJ2-7, with D possibly matching TRBD2 (7 bases). V dropped 3 bases and J dropped 4 bases, with 22 bases sitting between them. Per the germline V gene, CDR1 is SEHNR and CDR2 is FQNEAQ (reference sequence). The length of the CDR3 is 17 residues. The CDR3 coding sequence is TGTGCCAGCAGCTTGGGGGCTGGGGGGCTGGGAGGGTACGAGCAGTACTTC. Residues: CASSLGAGGLGGYEQYF.

In this sample, this clone turned up a few times. The V gene is TRBV11-2, the J gene TRBJ1-2; D ambiguous. Deletions cut 0 bases from V and 4 bases from J, with 15 bases between. Looked up from germline, CDR1 is SGHAT and CDR2 is FQNNGV. The CDR3 has 16 residues. The CDR3 DNA sequence: TGTGCCAGCAGCTTAGATGGGCAGGCCCCCCTCTATGGCTACACCTTC. It translates to CASSLDGQAPLYGYTF.

The genes are TRBV9 and TRBJ1-2; D gene ambiguous. CDR1 is SGDLS, CDR2 YYNGEE, per germline. CDR3 length: 8 residues. Trimming took 4 bases from V and 11 from J, leaving 3 bases between them. The CDR3 DNA sequence: TGTGCCAGCAGCCCGTACACCTTC. Translating gives CASSPYTF.

This chain uses TRBV5-1 with TRBJ1-1; 9 positions agree with TRBD1. The CDR3 is 16 residues long. Germline V lookup: CDR1 SGHRS, CDR2 YFSETQ. The V segment lost 0 bases and the J segment 0 bases; nucleotides outside the gene matches: 3. The CDR3 sequence: CASSLVHRGLNTEAFF. CDR3 nucleotide sequence: TGCGCCAGCAGCTTGGTGCACAGGGGGCTGAACACTGAAGCTTTCTTT.

This chain joins TRBV4-1 and TRBJ2-7, with D uncertain. The ends were cut back, 8 bases at V and 1 base at J, with 12 bases in the middle. Germline values: CDR1 MGHRA, CDR2 YSYEKL. This CDR3 comprises 13 residues. The CDR3 DNA is TGCGCCAGCGCGGCTGGTCTTTCCTACGAGCAGTACTTC. Translation: CASAAGLSYEQYF.